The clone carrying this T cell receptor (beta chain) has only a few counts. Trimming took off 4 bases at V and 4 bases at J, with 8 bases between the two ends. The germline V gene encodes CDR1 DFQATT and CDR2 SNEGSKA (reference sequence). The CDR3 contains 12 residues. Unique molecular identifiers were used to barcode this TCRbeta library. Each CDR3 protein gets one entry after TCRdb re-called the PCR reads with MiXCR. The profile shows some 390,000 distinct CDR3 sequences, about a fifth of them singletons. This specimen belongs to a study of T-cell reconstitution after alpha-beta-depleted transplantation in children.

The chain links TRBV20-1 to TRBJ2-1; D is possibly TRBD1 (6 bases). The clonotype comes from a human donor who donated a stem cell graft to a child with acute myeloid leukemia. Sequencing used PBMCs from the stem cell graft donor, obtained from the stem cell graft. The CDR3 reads CSANREYNEQFF. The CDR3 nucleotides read TGCAGTGCTAACAGGGAATACAATGAGCAGTTCTTC.